The T cell receptor beta chain under discussion was sequenced for a study of blood T cell repertoires in COVID-19. The V gene's germline CDR1 is LNHNV and CDR2 YYDKDF (reference sequence). CDR3 size: 16 residues. Unmatched junction bases numbered 16, after V lost 5 bases and J lost 15 bases. Original methodology: Reference gene primer amplification gave estimated nucleated cell counts. Clones were read by immunoSEQ multiplex PCR, and TCRdb kept only the in-frame ones, dropping some. V, J and clone size were drawn from that table, and D and trimming were deduced from the DNA. The sample includes approximately 210,000 clones, about 91% of them seen just once.

Material for sequencing was peripheral blood. V is TRBV15 and J is TRBJ2-1, with TRBD2 matching over 13 bases. The receptor's source is a woman aged 40 to 50 with acute or convalescent COVID-19. CDR3 sequence: CATSAQRLAGGPGGFF. DNA for the CDR3: TGTGCCACCAGCGCCCAGAGACTAGCGGGGGGCCCCGGGGGGTTCTTC.